This passage covers 19 T cell receptor beta chains from one sample sequenced in a study of blood T cells in healthy people across ages. Combining a sample-barcoded 5' primer with a J-beta primer mix, a second PCR ran for about 7 to 12 cycles. TCRdb analysed the 5' RACE reads with MiXCR anew, one entry per CDR3 protein. The table records some 800,000 distinct CDR3 sequences, about 25% of them present only once. This sample was shared with a second study, whose subject was T cells of mothers and their children.

The sequencing input was blood. The receptors stem from a boy younger than 18 in good health.

This sequence joins TRBV5-1 and TRBJ2-6; D is unresolved. Germline V gene sequence: CDR1 SGHRS, CDR2 YFSETQ. V lost 5 bases and J 0 bases, leaving 9 bases between the germline ends. There are 15 residues in the CDR3. CDR3 DNA: TGCGCCAGCAGTCCGATCGGCTCTGGGGCCAACGTCCTGACTTTC. This codes for CASSPIGSGANVLTF.

V and J are TRBV4-3 and TRBJ2-5; D may be TRBD2 (5 bases). The end of the DNA aligns better with TRBJ2-7, so the J call may be wrong. Germline assignment: CDR1 LGHNA and CDR2 YSLEER. The CDR3 has 15 residues. In DNA, the CDR3 is TGCGCCAGCAGCCAAGGGACTCTATTTACCTACGAGCAGTACTTC. The encoded protein is CASSQGTLFTYEQYF.

This clonotype came up a few times. V is TRBV29-1 and J is TRBJ2-5, with D perhaps TRBD1 (5 bases). CDR3 size: 13 residues. CDR1 is SQVTM and CDR2 is ANQGSEA in the germline V gene. The V gene lost 7 bases and the J gene lost 2 bases, with 14 bases spanning the gap. This CDR3 reads CSGAQVIQETQYF. The DNA of the CDR3 is TGCAGCGGCGCACAGGTGATACAAGAGACCCAGTACTTC.

With respect to this clonotype: Mismatch with germline at one junction end may stem from a read error. CDR3 bases: TGTGCCAGCGGCCAAGAGGGACCAACCTCGTTAGCCAAAAACATTCAGTACTTC. Its protein is CASGQEGPTSLAKNIQYF. V is TRBV3-1 and J is TRBJ2-4, with D perhaps matching TRBD1 or TRBD2 (5 bases each). The germline V gene has CDR1 LGHDT and CDR2 YNNKEL (reference sequence). CDR3 length equals 18 residues.

J is TRBJ1-4 and V is TRBV28; possible D gene TRBD1, 6 bases. The CDR3 is 15 residues long. Per germline, CDR1 MDHEN and CDR2 SYDVKM. The V gene lost 5 bases and the J gene lost 4 bases, with 14 bases spanning the gap. The CDR3 is CASSTSQGINEKLFF. The CDR3, as DNA: TGTGCCAGCAGTACCTCACAGGGAATTAATGAAAAACTGTTTTTT.

J is TRBJ1-2 and V is TRBV27, with D perhaps matching TRBD1 (5 bases). Trimming shortened V by 7 bases and J by 8 bases, and 11 bases separated the two germline ends. Germline values: CDR1 MNHEY, CDR2 SMNVEV (reference sequence). This CDR3 contains 11 residues. Written as DNA, the CDR3 is TGTGCCAGCAACGGGGGGACGGGCTACACCTTC. Protein: CASNGGTGYTF.

The CDR3, as DNA: TGCGCCAGCAGCTTGGAACCCGAAGGCTATGGCTACACCTTC. Residues: CASSLEPEGYGYTF. J is TRBJ1-2 and V is TRBV5-1, with unresolved D. This CDR3 contains 14 residues. The germline V and J ends were trimmed by 0 bases and 4 bases, with 10 bases remaining between them. Germline lookup yields CDR1 SGHRS and CDR2 YFSETQ.

V is TRBV5-1 and J is TRBJ2-5; TRBD1 matches 7 bases. After removal of 4 bases from V and 5 bases from J, the junction contained 11 bases not matched to a gene. Germline assignment: CDR1 SGHRS and CDR2 YFSETQ. The CDR3 is 15 residues long. CDR3 region: CASSGKGQSAETQYF. CDR3 in DNA: TGCGCCAGCAGCGGAAAGGGACAGTCGGCGGAGACCCAGTACTTC.

The rearrangement uses TRBV7-2 and TRBJ2-7; D uncertain. The CDR3 length is 15 residues. The V gene's germline CDR1 is SGHTA and CDR2 FQGNSA. V lost 0 bases to trimming and J lost 8 bases, with 17 bases between them. CDR3 in amino acids: CASSLAGTDPGKQYF. CDR3 in DNA: TGTGCCAGCAGCTTAGCGGGAACCGACCCTGGCAAGCAGTACTTC.

This clonotype was counted ten times or more. The J gene is TRBJ2-7, the V gene TRBV6-6; TRBD1 aligns across 7 bases. The germline CDR1 and CDR2 sequences are MNHNY and SVGAGI (reference sequence). The CDR3 is 15 residues long. With V trimmed by 5 bases and J by 5 bases, 12 bases remained unmatched. CDR3 nucleotide sequence: TGTGCCAGCAGTCGTCGACAGGGAAGTTATGACGAGCAGTACTTC. It is translated as CASSRRQGSYDEQYF.

This rearrangement joins TRBV29-1 to TRBJ2-2, with TRBD2 matching over 10 bases. CDR1 SQVTM and CDR2 ANQGSEA come from the germline V gene. The CDR3 loop spans 15 amino acids. The V and J ends lost 4 bases and 2 bases, in that order; junction bases with no gene match: 4. The CDR3 sequence: CSVGLAGVNTGELFF. CDR3 coding DNA: TGCAGCGTTGGGCTAGCGGGGGTAAACACCGGGGAGCTGTTTTTT.

This clonotype has a handful of counts. The genes are TRBV24-1 and TRBJ2-3; no reliable D call. Germline V CDR1 and CDR2: KGHDR, SFDVKD. The CDR3 has 19 amino acids. The V end lost 3 bases, the J end lost 1 base, and 22 bases lay between the germline ends. CDR3 nucleotide sequence: TGTGCCACCAGTGATACGGAACACAAAAACAAGGTCCGCACAGATACGCAGTATTTT. It yields the protein CATSDTEHKNKVRTDTQYF.

As for this clonotype: The CDR3 end shows no conserved phenylalanine or tryptophan, and so a read error is likely. The J gene is TRBJ2-5, the V gene TRBV5-1, with 7 bases lining up with TRBD1. The germline CDR1 and CDR2 sequences are SGHRS and YFSETQ. The CDR3 sequence is 12 residues long. The V gene end was trimmed by 0 bases and the J gene end by 11 bases; junction bases not matched to a gene: 4. CDR3 residues: CASSLAGTEQYS. The CDR3 DNA reads as TGCGCCAGCAGCTTGGCAGGGACAGAGCAGTACTCC.

This clonotype came up a few times. CDR3 in DNA: TGTGCCAGCAGCTCCACGCGTCCGGGGCGGGATACGCAGTATTTT. Translated: CASSSTRPGRDTQYF. The chain is built from TRBV7-9 and TRBJ2-3, with D possibly being TRBD1 or TRBD2 (5 bases each). Looked up from germline, CDR1 is SEHNR and CDR2 is FQNEAQ (reference sequence). The CDR3 loop spans 15 amino acids. V lost 4 bases and J lost 6, with 17 bases in between. Combining the CDR3 with reference TRBV7-9 and TRBJ2-3 gives the whole variable domain DTGVSQNPRHKITKRGQNVTFRCDPISEHNRLYWYRQTLGQGPEFLTYFQNEAQLEKSRLLSDRFSAERPKGSFSTLEIQRTEQGDSAMYLCASSSTRPGRDTQYFGPGTRLTVL.

The sample holds many counts of this clonotype. The chain joins TRBV5-6 to TRBJ2-7, with D perhaps matching TRBD1 (6 bases). The germline gives CDR1 SGHDT, CDR2 YYEEEE. This CDR3 contains 14 residues. V was clipped by 2 bases and J by 0 bases, with 9 bases between them. The CDR3 sequence is CASSFGQSSYEQYF. The CDR3 DNA is TGTGCCAGCAGCTTCGGACAGAGCTCCTACGAGCAGTACTTC.

This clonotype has a handful of counts. CDR3 sequence: CASSYLGGDFLREQYF. The CDR3 nucleotides read TGTGCCAGCAGCTACCTCGGGGGGGATTTTCTACGCGAGCAGTACTTC. The rearrangement uses TRBV7-9 and TRBJ2-7; 8 nucleotides align to TRBD2. Trimming took 4 bases from V and 6 from J; bases not matched to a gene: 14. Germline lookup yields CDR1 SEHNR and CDR2 FQNEAQ (reference sequence). This CDR3 has 16 amino acids.

This clonotype was detected a few times. V is TRBV5-1 and J is TRBJ2-4; TRBD1 matches at 11 bases. Germline V lookup: CDR1 SGHRS, CDR2 YFSETQ. Unmatched junction bases numbered 5, after V lost 0 bases and J lost 12 bases. This CDR3 has 14 amino acids. The CDR3 reads CASSLGWDRGYQYF. The CDR3 region has the DNA TGCGCCAGCAGCTTGGGGTGGGACAGGGGGTATCAGTACTTC.

In the case of this clonotype: One end of the junction does not line up with germline, which may come from a read error. The chain carries TRBV7-2 and TRBJ2-3; no clear D gene. Germline V gene sequence: CDR1 SGHTA, CDR2 FQGNSA. The CDR3 totals 11 residues. CDR3 loop: CASSLSDTQCF. CDR3 sequence (DNA): TGTGCCAGCAGCTTATCAGATACGCAGTGTTTT.

This clonotype came up a few times. The chain carries TRBV29-1 and TRBJ2-1; D perhaps matches TRBD1 (5 bases). Germline V gives CDR1 SQVTM, CDR2 ANQGSEA. The ends were cut back, 2 bases at V and 6 bases at J, with 20 bases in the middle. This CDR3 spans 16 amino acids. CDR3 DNA: TGCAGCGTTGAACCCACAGAGTGGACAACCGGCAATGAGCAGTTCTTC. Protein: CSVEPTEWTTGNEQFF.